The 11 T cell receptor beta chains in this list originate from one sample, sequenced in a study of tumor-infiltrating lymphocytes in primary liver carcinoma. Starting material of around 460 ng total RNA yielded TCR beta cDNA via a constant-region primer. Libraries of TCR beta came from three nested multiplex PCR rounds with slightly modified ARM-PCR. Both of the initial two PCR rounds ran for around 10 cycles and employed TRBV1-TRBV30 forward primers alongside a C-beta reverse primer. A single record per CDR3 protein comes from TCRdb applying MiXCR to the multiplex PCR reads. This sample has tens of thousands of distinct CDR3 sequences, with approximately 79% found just once. The tissue used was unsorted bulk material of roughly 17-34 mg. RNA and DNA were co-extracted from it with the AllPrep DNA/RNA mini kit. The sequencing input was liver tumor tissue from sampling region 1. Subset meaning: tumor region T1, superior pole. Every receptor here comes from a woman in her twenties or thirties with primary liver carcinoma and hepatitis B virus infection.

Points on this clonotype: A junction end diverges from the germline sequence, so it may reflect a read error. The rearrangement links TRBV28 to TRBJ2-7; D tentatively fits TRBD1 or TRBD2 (5 bases each). There are 14 residues in the CDR3. CDR1 is MDHEN and CDR2 is SYDVKM in the germline V gene. CDR3 residues: CASREAGISYDQYF. The CDR3 nucleotides are TGTGCCAGCAGGGAGGCAGGGATTTCCTACGATCAGTACTTC.

Comments on this clonotype: Mismatch with germline at one junction end may stem from a read error. The CDR3 DNA follows: TGCGCCAGCAGCTGGAGACTAGCCGCACCTTACGAACAGTACTTC. It codes for CASSWRLAAPYEQYF. The chain is built from TRBV7-9 and TRBJ2-7; 7 nucleotides line up with TRBD2. The CDR3 is 15 amino acids. Per germline, CDR1 SEHNR and CDR2 FQNEAQ (reference sequence). The full variable domain, rest sourced from reference TRBV7-9 and TRBJ2-7, is DTGVSQNPRHKITKRGQNVTFRCDPISEHNRLYWYRQTLGQGPEFLTYFQNEAQLEKSRLLSDRFSAERPKGSFSTLEIQRTEQGDSAMYLCASSWRLAAPYEQYFGPGTRLTVT.

With regard to this clonotype: Compared with germline, one end of the junction differs, possibly owing to a read error. This chain uses TRBV5-4 with TRBJ2-1, with D hard to call. CDR3 length: 15 residues. Per the germline V gene, CDR1 is SGHNT and CDR2 is YYREEE (reference sequence). CDR3 in DNA: TGTGCCAGCAGCTTCTCCAGGCGCGATTACAATGAGCAGTTATTC. Its protein is CASSFSRRDYNEQLF.

Points on this clonotype: Sequence at one end of the junction differs from germline and may be a read error. The chain combines TRBV28 with TRBJ2-5; D gene unclear. This CDR3 has 14 amino acids. CDR1 MDHEN and CDR2 SYDVKM come from the germline V gene. The CDR3 loop reads CASSSILPQETHYF. CDR3 coding DNA: TGTGCCAGTAGTTCCATCCTACCCCAAGAGACCCACTACTTC.

This chain connects TRBV5-6 to TRBJ1-5, with 7 nucleotides matching TRBD1. The CDR3 has 14 residues. The V gene end was trimmed by 5 bases and the J gene end by 4 bases; junction bases not matched to a gene: 6. The germline V gene encodes CDR1 SGHDT and CDR2 YYEEEE. The CDR3 nucleotides are TGTGCCAGCAGTATAGGGGGCAGTAATCAGCCCCAGCATTTT. Its protein is CASSIGGSNQPQHF.

About this clonotype: Sequence at one end of the junction differs from germline and may be a read error. The chain employs TRBV6-1 and TRBJ2-2, with D perhaps assigned TRBD1 or TRBD2 (6 bases each). From germline, CDR1 is MNHNS and CDR2 SASEGT. The CDR3 covers 19 residues. In nucleotides, the CDR3 is TGTGCCAACAATGAAACCCTTCCCGGGGGCGCCGCGAACACCGGGGAGCTGCTTTTT. It encodes CANNETLPGGAANTGELLF.

The count of this clonotype is one. The chain has TRBV14 and TRBJ2-7; a possible D gene is TRBD2 (6 bases). This CDR3 region has 15 residues. Per germline, CDR1 SGHDN and CDR2 FVKESK. Trimming shortened V by 3 bases and J by 12 bases, and 24 bases separated the two germline ends. CDR3 in DNA: TGTGCCAGCAGCCAGGTGGCGGGGACTGACTACGAACGGTACTTC. This codes for CASSQVAGTDYERYF.

Worth noting for this clonotype: Germline and junction disagree at one end, which may indicate a read error. The genes are TRBV10-3 and TRBJ2-5; no definite D call. CDR3 size: 15 residues. CDR1 ENHRY and CDR2 SYGVKD come from the germline V gene. The CDR3 region is CAISERATRQGTQYF. Here the CDR3 DNA reads TGTGCCATCAGTGAGCGGGCTACCAGACAAGGGACCCAGTACTTC.

The chain couples TRBV7-9 to TRBJ2-7; D is unclear. The CDR3 covers 14 residues. Germline-derived CDR1 and CDR2 are SEHNR and FQNEAQ (reference sequence). CDR3 coding DNA: TGTCCCAACAGCTCGAGAGGCCTCTCCTACGAGCAGTACTTC. Translating gives CPNSSRGLSYEQYF.

The V call is TRBV29-1, the J call TRBJ2-1; TRBD2 might be the D (5 bases). Germline lookup yields CDR1 SQVTM and CDR2 ANQGSEA. V dropped 7 bases and J dropped 9 bases, with 16 bases sitting between them. The CDR3 is made up of 12 amino acids. The CDR3 reads CSDLREFSEQFF. CDR3 nucleotide sequence: TGCAGCGACCTAAGGGAGTTCAGTGAGCAGTTCTTC.

This clonotype has ten or more counts. This sequence joins TRBV5-1 and TRBJ2-7; TRBD2 matches at 7 bases. The CDR3 consists of 15 residues. V gave up 2 bases and J gave up 10 bases; unmatched junction bases: 15. Germline V lookup: CDR1 SGHRS, CDR2 YFSETQ. CDR3: CASSFSSGDTCEQYF. DNA for the CDR3: TGCGCCAGCAGCTTCTCTAGCGGTGATACCTGCGAACAGTACTTC.